A single sample is the source of the 11 T cell receptor beta chains below, sequenced in a study of cytomegalovirus exposure and HLA in healthy donors. The PCR made use of 60 Vbeta and 13 Jbeta primers. TCRdb's copy holds only in-frame clones and misses some; the assay was immunoSEQ multiplex PCR. The listing contains 45,000 to 55,000 clones. The sample taken for sequencing was PBMCs. Receptors were obtained from a woman aged 45 to 65 in good health and CMV-seropositive.

The chain uses TRBV6-5 and TRBJ1-4; D not resolved. The CDR3 extends over 15 amino acids. Germline values: CDR1 MNHEY, CDR2 SVGAGI. V was trimmed by 3 bases and J by 7 bases, leaving 15 bases between them. CDR3 bases: TGTGCCAGCAGTTATTCCGCAGCGGGAGGTGAAAAACTGTTTTTT. This sequence encodes CASSYSAAGGEKLFF.

The chain joins TRBV28 to TRBJ2-5, with D maybe TRBD1 (6 bases). The CDR3 totals 14 residues. Germline V gene lookup returns CDR1 MDHEN and CDR2 SYDVKM. The V and J ends lost 3 bases and 4 bases respectively, with 12 bases between them. CDR3 sequence (DNA): TGTGCCAGCAGTTTCCAGGGGCGCAGAGAGACCCAGTACTTC. Amino acids: CASSFQGRRETQYF.

This rearrangement joins TRBV28 to TRBJ1-4; 8 nucleotides match TRBD1. The CDR3 consists of 13 residues. Looked up from germline, CDR1 is MDHEN and CDR2 is SYDVKM. V shed 5 bases, J shed 8 bases, and the junction held 4 bases outside the gene matches. In nucleotides, the CDR3 is TGTGCCAGCAGTCTAGGGACAGGAGAAAAACTGTTTTTT. Its translation is CASSLGTGEKLFF.

The chain combines TRBV19 with TRBJ2-3; 15 nucleotides align to TRBD2. The CDR3 is made up of 14 amino acids. Germline V gene data show CDR1 as LNHDA and CDR2 as SQIVND (reference sequence). V dropped 8 bases and J dropped 7; count of bases not matched to a gene: 4. This CDR3 is CASGLAGGPHTQYF. In DNA, the CDR3 is TGTGCCAGTGGACTAGCGGGAGGGCCACATACGCAGTATTTT.

This rearrangement joins TRBV11-2 to TRBJ1-1; no reliable D call. Deletions cut 0 bases from V and 3 bases from J, with 8 bases between. Germline V lookup: CDR1 SGHAT, CDR2 FQNNGV. The CDR3 sequence is 14 residues long. CDR3 nucleotide sequence: TGTGCCAGCAGCTTAGAACCGGGTGACACTGAAGCTTTCTTT. Amino acid sequence: CASSLEPGDTEAFF.

This chain uses TRBV5-1 with TRBJ2-2; D is unclear. V was pared by 0 bases and J by 6 bases, with 6 bases between. The CDR3 loop spans 13 amino acids. CDR1 and CDR2 from the germline V gene are SGHRS and YFSETQ. CDR3 nucleotide sequence: TGCGCCAGCAGCTTGGTCAATTCCGGGGAGCTGTTTTTT. It yields the protein CASSLVNSGELFF. Based on the CDR3 plus reference TRBV5-1 and TRBJ2-2, the full variable domain is KAGVTQTPRYLIKTRGQQVTLSCSPISGHRSVSWYQQTPGQGLQFLFEYFSETQRNKGNFPGRFSGRQFSNSRSEMNVSTLELGDSALYLCASSLVNSGELFFGEGSRLTVL.

Written as DNA, the CDR3 is TGTGCCAGCAGTAACCCTAGGGGACAGGGGAACGAGCAGTACTTC. It specifies CASSNPRGQGNEQYF. The chain links TRBV6-6 to TRBJ2-7; 10 nucleotides match TRBD1. This CDR3 is built from 15 residues. The V gene end was trimmed by 5 bases and the J gene end by 5 bases; junction bases not matched to a gene: 9. The germline V gene has CDR1 MNHNY and CDR2 SVGAGI (reference sequence).

The chain has TRBV21-1 and TRBJ1-5. TRBV21-1 is tagged as a pseudogene. This CDR3 is 12 amino acids long. The CDR3 reads CASTPGRRPQHF. Written as DNA, the CDR3 is TGTGCCAGCACTCCGGGAAGGCGGCCCCAGCATTTT.

The rearrangement uses TRBV30 and TRBJ2-4; D unresolved. CDR1 and CDR2 (germline): GTSNPN, SVGIG (reference sequence). The CDR3 extends over 16 amino acids. V lost 0 bases and J lost 2, with 14 bases in between. CDR3 in amino acids: CAWSVPSISTKNIQYF. The CDR3 DNA is TGTGCCTGGAGTGTACCTTCTATCTCCACCAAAAACATTCAGTACTTC.

V is TRBV27 and J is TRBJ1-2; 9 bases are shared with TRBD1. CDR3 length: 14 amino acids. Germline CDR1 is MNHEY and CDR2 is SMNVEV (reference sequence). Trimming at V came to 5 bases and at J to 6 bases, leaving 7 bases not matched to a gene. The CDR3 protein is CASSPGQGAHGYTF. The CDR3 bases are TGTGCCAGCAGTCCGGGACAGGGTGCCCATGGCTACACCTTC.

The chain links TRBV10-3 to TRBJ1-3, with D uncertain. CDR3 length equals 18 residues. The germline V gene encodes CDR1 ENHRY and CDR2 SYGVKD. V lost 0 bases and J lost 1, with 16 bases in between. The CDR3 sequence: CAISESAVGGKSGNTIYF. Here the CDR3 DNA reads TGTGCCATCAGTGAGTCGGCCGTGGGAGGGAAATCTGGAAACACCATATATTTT.